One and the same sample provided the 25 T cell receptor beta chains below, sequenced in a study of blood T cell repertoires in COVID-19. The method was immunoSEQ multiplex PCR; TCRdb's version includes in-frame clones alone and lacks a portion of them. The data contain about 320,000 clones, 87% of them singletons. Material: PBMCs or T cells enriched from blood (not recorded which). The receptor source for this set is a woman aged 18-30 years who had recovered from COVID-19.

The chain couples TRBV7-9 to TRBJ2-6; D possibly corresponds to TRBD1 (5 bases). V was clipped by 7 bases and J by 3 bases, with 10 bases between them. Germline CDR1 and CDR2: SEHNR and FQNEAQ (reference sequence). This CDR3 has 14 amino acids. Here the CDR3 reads CASTLQGGANVLTF. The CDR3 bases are TGTGCCAGCACCCTTCAGGGTGGGGCCAACGTCCTGACTTTC.

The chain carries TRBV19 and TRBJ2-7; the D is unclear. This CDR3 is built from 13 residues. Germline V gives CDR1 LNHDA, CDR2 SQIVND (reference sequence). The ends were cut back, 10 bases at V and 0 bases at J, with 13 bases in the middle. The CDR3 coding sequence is TGTGCCACGAGAAAACCTAGCTCCTACGAGCAGTACTTC. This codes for CATRKPSSYEQYF.

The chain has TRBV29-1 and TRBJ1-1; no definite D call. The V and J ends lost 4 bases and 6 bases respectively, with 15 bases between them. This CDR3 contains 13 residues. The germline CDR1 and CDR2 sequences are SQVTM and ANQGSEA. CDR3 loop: CSVVREVRSEAFF. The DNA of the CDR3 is TGCAGCGTTGTTCGGGAAGTCAGGTCTGAAGCTTTCTTT.

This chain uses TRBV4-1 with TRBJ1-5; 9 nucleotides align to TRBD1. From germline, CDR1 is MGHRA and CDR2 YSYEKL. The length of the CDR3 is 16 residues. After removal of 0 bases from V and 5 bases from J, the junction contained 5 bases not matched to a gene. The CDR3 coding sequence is TGCGCCAGCAGCCAAGAGCGGGGACAGGGTCATCAGCCCCAGCATTTT. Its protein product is CASSQERGQGHQPQHF.

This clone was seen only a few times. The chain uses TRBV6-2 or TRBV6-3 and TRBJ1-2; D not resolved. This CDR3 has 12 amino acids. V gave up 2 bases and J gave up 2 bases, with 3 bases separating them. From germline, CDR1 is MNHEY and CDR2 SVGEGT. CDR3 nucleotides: TGTGCCAGCAGTTACCAGAACTATGGCTACACCTTC. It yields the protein CASSYQNYGYTF.

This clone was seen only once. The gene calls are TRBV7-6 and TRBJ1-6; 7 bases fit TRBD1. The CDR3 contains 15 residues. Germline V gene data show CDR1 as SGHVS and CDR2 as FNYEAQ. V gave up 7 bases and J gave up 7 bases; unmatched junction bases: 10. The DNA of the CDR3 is TGTGCCAGCACCCTAAGGGGGCAGGGAAATTCACCCCTCCACTTT. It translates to CASTLRGQGNSPLHF. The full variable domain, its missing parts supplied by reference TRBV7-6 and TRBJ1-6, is GAGVSQSPRYKVTKRGQDVALRCDPISGHVSLYWYRQALGQGPEFLTYFNYEAQQDKSGLPNDRFSAERPEGSISTLTIQRTEQRDSAMYRCASTLRGQGNSPLHFGNGTRLTVT.

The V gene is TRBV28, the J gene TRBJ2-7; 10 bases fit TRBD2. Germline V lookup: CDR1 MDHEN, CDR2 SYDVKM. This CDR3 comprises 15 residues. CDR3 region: CGTGASGGPTYEQYF. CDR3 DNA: TGTGGCACGGGGGCTAGCGGGGGCCCTACCTACGAGCAGTACTTC.

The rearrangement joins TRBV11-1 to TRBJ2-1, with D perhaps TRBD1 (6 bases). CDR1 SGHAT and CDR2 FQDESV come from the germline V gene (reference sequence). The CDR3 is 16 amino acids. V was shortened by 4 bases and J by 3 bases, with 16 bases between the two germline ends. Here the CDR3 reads CASSWPPQGIYNEQFF. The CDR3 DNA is TGTGCCAGCAGCTGGCCGCCACAGGGAATCTACAATGAGCAGTTCTTC.

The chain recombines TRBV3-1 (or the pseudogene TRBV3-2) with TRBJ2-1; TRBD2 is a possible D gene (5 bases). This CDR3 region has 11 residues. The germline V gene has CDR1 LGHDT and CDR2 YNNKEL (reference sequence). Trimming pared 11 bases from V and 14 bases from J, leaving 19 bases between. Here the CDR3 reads CAFLYGETKFF. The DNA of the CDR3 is TGTGCCTTCCTTTACGGGGAAACTAAGTTCTTC.

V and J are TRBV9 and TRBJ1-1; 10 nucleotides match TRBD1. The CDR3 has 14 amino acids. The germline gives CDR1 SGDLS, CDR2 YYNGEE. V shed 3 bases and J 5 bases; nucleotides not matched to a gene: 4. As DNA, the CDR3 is TGTGCCAGCAGCGAGGGACAGGGGACGACTGAAGCTTTCTTT. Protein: CASSEGQGTTEAFF.

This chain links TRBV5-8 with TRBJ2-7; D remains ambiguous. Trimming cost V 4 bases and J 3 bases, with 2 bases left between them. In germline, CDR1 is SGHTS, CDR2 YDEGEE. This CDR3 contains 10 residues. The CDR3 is CASSLYEQYF. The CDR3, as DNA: TGTGCCAGCAGCCTCTACGAGCAGTACTTC.

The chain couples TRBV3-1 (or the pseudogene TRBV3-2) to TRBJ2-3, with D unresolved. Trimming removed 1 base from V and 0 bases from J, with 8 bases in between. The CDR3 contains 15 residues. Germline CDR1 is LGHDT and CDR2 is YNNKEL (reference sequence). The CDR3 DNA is TGTGCCAGCAGCCAAGGCGGTGCCAGCACAGATACGCAGTATTTT. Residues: CASSQGGASTDTQYF.

This chain's CDR3 is CASSSRLAGGGMETQYF. The CDR3 DNA is TGTGCCAGCAGCTCGAGACTAGCGGGAGGGGGGATGGAGACCCAGTACTTC. The gene calls are TRBV13 and TRBJ2-5, with TRBD2 identical over 14 bases. Germline CDR1 PRHDT, CDR2 FYEKMQ (reference sequence). The CDR3 runs 17 residues. After removal of 4 bases from V and 5 bases from J, the junction contained 9 bases not matched to a gene.

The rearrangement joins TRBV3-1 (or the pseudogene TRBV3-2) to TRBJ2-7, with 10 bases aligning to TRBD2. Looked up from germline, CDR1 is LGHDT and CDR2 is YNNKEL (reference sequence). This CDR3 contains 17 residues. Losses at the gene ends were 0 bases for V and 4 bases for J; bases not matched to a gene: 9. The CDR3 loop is CASSQDTASGSAYEQYF. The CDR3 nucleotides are TGTGCCAGCAGCCAAGATACGGCTAGCGGGAGTGCGTACGAGCAGTACTTC.

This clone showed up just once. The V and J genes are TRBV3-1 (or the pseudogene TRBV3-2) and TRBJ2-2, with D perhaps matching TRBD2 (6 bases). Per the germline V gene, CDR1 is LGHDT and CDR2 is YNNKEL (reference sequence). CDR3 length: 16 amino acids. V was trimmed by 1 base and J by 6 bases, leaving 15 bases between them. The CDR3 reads CASSQVSPGTAGELFF. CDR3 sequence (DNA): TGTGCCAGCAGCCAAGTTTCTCCGGGGACTGCCGGGGAGCTGTTTTTT.

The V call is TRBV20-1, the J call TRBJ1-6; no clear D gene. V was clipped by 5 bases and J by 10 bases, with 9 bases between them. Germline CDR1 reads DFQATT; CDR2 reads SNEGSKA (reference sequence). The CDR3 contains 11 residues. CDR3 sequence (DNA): TGCAGTGCTCGTCTCGGGTCACCCCTCCACTTT. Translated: CSARLGSPLHF.

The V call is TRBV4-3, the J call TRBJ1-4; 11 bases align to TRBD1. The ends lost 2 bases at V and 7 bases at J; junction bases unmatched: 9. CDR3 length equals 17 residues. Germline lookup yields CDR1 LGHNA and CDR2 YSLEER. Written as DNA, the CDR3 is TGCGCCAGCAGCCAATACGTTCCGGGACAGGGGGTTGAAAAACTGTTTTTT. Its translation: CASSQYVPGQGVEKLFF.

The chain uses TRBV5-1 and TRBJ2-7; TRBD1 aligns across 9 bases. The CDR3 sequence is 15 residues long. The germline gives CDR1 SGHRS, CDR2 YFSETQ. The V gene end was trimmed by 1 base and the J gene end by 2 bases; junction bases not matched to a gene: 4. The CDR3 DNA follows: TGCGCCAGCAGCTTGCAACAGGGGGCTGCCTACGAGCAGTACTTC. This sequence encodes CASSLQQGAAYEQYF.

CDR3 residues: CASSQGLAGVAETQYF. CDR3 sequence (DNA): TGCGCCAGCAGCCAAGGACTAGCGGGAGTAGCGGAGACCCAGTACTTC. The J gene is TRBJ2-5, the V gene TRBV4-3; 12 bases are shared with TRBD2. J was trimmed by 5 bases and V by 1 base; bases with no gene match: 5. The CDR3 covers 16 residues. Germline V CDR1 and CDR2: LGHNA, YSLEER.

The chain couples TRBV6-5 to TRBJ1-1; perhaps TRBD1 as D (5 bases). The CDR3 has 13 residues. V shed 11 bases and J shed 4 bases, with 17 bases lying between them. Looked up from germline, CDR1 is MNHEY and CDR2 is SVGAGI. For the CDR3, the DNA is TGTGCCGCGACCGCCCCGGGGGGCACTGAAGCTTTCTTT. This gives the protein CAATAPGGTEAFF.

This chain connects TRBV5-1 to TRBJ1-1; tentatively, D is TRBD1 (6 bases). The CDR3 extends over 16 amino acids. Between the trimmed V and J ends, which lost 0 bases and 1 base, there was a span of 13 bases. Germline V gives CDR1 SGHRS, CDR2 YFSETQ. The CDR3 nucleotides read TGCGCCAGCAGCTTGGGAACAGGGCCTGGGAACACTGAAGCTTTCTTT. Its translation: CASSLGTGPGNTEAFF.

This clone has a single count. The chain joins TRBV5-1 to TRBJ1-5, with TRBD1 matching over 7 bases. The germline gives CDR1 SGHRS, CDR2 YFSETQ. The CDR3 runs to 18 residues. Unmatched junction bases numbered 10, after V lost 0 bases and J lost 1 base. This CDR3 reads CASSLVSRQGESNQPQHF. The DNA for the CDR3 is TGCGCCAGCAGCTTGGTTTCCCGACAGGGTGAGAGCAATCAGCCCCAGCATTTT.

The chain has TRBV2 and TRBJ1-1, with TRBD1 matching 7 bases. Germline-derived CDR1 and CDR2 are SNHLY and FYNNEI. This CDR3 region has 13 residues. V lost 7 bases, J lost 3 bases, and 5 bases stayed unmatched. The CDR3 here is CASKGQLDTEAFF. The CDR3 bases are TGTGCCAGCAAGGGACAGCTCGACACTGAAGCTTTCTTT. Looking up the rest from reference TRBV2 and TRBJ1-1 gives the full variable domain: EPEVTQTPSHQVTQMGQEVILRCVPISNHLYFYWYRQILGQKVEFLVSFYNNEISEKSEIFDDQFSVERPDGSNFTLKIRSTKLEDSAMYFCASKGQLDTEAFFGQGTRLTVV.

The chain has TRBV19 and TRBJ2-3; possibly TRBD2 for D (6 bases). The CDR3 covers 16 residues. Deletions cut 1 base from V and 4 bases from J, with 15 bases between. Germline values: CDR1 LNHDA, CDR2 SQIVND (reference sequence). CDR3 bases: TGTGCCAGTAGTATAGCTCAGGGAGGAGGGGCAGATACGCAGTATTTT. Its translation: CASSIAQGGGADTQYF.

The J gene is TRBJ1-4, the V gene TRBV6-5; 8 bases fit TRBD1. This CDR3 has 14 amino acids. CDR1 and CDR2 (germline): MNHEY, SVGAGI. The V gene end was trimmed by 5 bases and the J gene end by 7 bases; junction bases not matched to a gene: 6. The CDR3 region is CASSPDRGGEKLFF. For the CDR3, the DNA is TGTGCCAGCAGTCCAGACAGGGGAGGTGAAAAACTGTTTTTT.